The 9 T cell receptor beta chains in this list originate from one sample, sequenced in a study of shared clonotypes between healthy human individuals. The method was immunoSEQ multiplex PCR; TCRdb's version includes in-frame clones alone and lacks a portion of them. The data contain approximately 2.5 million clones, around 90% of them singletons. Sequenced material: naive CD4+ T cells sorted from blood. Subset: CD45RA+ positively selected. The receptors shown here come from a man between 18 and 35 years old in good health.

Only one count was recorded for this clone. CDR3 amino acids: CASSVDGFSYNEQFF. The DNA for the CDR3 is TGTGCCAGCAGCGTAGATGGATTCTCCTACAATGAGCAGTTCTTC. V usage is TRBV9 and J usage is TRBJ2-1; D ambiguous. The ends were cut back, 0 bases at V and 0 bases at J, with 7 bases in the middle. The CDR3 runs to 15 residues. Per the germline V gene, CDR1 is SGDLS and CDR2 is YYNGEE. Together with reference TRBV9 and TRBJ2-1, the CDR3 gives the full variable domain: DSGVTQTPKHLITATGQRVTLRCSPRSGDLSVYWYQQSLDQGLQFLIQYYNGEERAKGNILERFSAQQFPDLHSELNLSSLELGDSALYFCASSVDGFSYNEQFFGPGTRLTVL.

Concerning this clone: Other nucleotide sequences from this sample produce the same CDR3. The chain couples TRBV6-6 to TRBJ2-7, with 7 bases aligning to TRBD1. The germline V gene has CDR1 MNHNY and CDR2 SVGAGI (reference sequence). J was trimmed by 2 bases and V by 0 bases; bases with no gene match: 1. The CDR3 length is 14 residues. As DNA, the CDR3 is TGTGCCAGCAGTTACTCGCAGGGGGCCTACGAGCAGTACTTC. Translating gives CASSYSQGAYEQYF.

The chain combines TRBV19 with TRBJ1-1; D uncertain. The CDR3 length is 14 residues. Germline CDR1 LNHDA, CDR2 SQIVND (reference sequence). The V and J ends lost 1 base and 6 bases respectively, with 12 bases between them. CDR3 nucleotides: TGTGCCAGTAGTATAGGGGTATCCTACGCTGAAGCTTTCTTT. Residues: CASSIGVSYAEAFF.

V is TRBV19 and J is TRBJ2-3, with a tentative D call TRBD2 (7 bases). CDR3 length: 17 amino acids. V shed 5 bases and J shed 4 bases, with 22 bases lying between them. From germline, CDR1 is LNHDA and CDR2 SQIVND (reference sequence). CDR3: CASSDQGGGAFADTQYF. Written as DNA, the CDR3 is TGTGCCAGTAGTGATCAAGGAGGGGGGGCGTTTGCAGATACGCAGTATTTT.

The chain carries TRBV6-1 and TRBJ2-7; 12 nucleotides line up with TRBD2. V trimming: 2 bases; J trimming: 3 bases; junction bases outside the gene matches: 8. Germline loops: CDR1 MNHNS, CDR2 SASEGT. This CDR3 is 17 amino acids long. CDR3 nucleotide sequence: TGTGCCAGCAGTGAATATTTATCGACTAGCGGGAGCTACGAGCAGTACTTC. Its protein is CASSEYLSTSGSYEQYF.

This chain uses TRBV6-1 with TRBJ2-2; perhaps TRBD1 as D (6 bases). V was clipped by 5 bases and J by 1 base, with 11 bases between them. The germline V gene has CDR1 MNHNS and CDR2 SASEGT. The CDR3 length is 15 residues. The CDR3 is CASSLRTVNTGELFF. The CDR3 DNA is TGTGCCAGCAGTCTACGGACAGTGAACACCGGGGAGCTGTTTTTT.

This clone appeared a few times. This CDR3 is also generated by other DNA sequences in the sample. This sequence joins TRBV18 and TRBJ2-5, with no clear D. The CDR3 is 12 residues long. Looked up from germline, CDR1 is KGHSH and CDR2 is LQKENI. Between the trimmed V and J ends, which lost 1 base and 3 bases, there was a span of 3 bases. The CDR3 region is CASSPREETQYF. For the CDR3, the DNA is TGTGCCAGCTCACCACGGGAAGAGACCCAGTACTTC.

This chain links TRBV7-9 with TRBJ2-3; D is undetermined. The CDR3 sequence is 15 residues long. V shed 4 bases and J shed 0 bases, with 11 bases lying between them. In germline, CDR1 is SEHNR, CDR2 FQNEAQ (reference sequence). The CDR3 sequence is CASSSRSISTDTQYF. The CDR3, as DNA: TGTGCCAGCAGCTCGCGGTCCATCAGCACAGATACGCAGTATTTT.

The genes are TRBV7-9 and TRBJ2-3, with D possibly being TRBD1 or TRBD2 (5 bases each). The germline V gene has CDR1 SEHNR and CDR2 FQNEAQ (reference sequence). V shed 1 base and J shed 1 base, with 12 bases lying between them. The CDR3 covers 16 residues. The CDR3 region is CASSLVRGVGTDTQYF. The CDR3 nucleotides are TGTGCCAGCAGCTTAGTTCGGGGCGTTGGCACAGATACGCAGTATTTT.